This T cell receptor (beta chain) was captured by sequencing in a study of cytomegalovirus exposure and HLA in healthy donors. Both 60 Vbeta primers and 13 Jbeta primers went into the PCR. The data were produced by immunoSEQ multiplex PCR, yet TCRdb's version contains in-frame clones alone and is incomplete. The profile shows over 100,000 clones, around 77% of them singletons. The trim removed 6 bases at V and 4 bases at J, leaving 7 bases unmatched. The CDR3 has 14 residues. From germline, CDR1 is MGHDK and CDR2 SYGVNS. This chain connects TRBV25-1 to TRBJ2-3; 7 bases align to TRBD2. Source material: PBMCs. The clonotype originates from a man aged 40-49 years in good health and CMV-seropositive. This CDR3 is CASSFGAGADTQYF. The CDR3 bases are TGTGCCAGCAGCTTCGGTGCGGGGGCAGATACGCAGTATTTT. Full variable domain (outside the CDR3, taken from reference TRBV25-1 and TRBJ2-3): EADIYQTPRYLVIGTGKKITLECSQTMGHDKMYWYQQDPGMELHLIHYSYGVNSTEKGDLSSESTVSRIRTEHFPLTLESARPSHTSQYLCASSFGAGADTQYFGPGTRLTVL.